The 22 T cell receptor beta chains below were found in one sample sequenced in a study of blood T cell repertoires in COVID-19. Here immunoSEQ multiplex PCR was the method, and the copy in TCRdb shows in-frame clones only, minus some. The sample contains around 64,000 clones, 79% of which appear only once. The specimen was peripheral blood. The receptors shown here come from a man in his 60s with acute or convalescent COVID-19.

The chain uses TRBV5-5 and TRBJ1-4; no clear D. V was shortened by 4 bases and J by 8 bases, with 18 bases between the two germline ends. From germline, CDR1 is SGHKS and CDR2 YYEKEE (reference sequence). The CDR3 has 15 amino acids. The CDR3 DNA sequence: TGTGCCAGCAGCCCTGGAAGGAGTGCCGGGGAAAAACTGTTTTTT. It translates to CASSPGRSAGEKLFF. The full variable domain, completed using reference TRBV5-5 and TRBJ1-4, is DAGVTQSPTHLIKTRGQQVTLRCSPISGHKSVSWYQQVLGQGPQFIFQYYEKEERGRGNFPDRFSARQFPNYSSELNVNALLLGDSALYLCASSPGRSAGEKLFFGSGTQLSVL.

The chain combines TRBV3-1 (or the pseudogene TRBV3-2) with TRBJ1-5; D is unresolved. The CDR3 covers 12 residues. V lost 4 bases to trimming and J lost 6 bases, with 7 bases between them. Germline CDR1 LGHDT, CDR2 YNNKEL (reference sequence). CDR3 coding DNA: TGTGCCAGCAGCCGCTCGGGTCAGCCCCAGCATTTT. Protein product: CASSRSGQPQHF.

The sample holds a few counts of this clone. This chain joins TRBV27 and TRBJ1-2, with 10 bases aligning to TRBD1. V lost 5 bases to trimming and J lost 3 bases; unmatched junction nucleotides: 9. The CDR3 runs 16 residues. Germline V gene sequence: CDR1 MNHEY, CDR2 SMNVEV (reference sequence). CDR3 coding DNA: TGTGCCAGCAGTAAGACTCCCGGGACAGGGGACTATGGCTACACCTTC. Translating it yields CASSKTPGTGDYGYTF.

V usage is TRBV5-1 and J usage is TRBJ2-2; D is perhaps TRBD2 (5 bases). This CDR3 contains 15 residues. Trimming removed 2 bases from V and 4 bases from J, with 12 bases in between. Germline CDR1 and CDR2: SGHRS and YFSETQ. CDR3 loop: CASSLTGGFTGELFF. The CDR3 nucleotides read TGCGCCAGCAGCTTAACTGGAGGATTCACCGGGGAGCTGTTTTTT. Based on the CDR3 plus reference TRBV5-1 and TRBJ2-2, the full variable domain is KAGVTQTPRYLIKTRGQQVTLSCSPISGHRSVSWYQQTPGQGLQFLFEYFSETQRNKGNFPGRFSGRQFSNSRSEMNVSTLELGDSALYLCASSLTGGFTGELFFGEGSRLTVL.

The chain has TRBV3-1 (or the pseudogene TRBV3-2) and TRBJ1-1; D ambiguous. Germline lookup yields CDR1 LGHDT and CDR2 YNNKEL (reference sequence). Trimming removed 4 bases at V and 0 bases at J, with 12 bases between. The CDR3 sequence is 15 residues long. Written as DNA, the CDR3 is TGTGCCAGCAGCCCACAGCAGGTTATGAACACTGAAGCTTTCTTT. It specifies CASSPQQVMNTEAFF.

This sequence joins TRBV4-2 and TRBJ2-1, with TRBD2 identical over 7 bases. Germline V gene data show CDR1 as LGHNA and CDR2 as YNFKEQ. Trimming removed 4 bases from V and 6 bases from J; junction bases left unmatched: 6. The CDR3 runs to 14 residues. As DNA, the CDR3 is TGTGCCAGCAGCCGGGCGGGAGAGCCCAATGAGCAGTTCTTC. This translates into CASSRAGEPNEQFF.

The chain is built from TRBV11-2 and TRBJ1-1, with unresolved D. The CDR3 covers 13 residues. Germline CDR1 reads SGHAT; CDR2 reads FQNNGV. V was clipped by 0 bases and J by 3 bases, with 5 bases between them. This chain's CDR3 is CASSLDQYTEAFF. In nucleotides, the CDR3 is TGTGCCAGCAGCTTAGATCAGTACACTGAAGCTTTCTTT.

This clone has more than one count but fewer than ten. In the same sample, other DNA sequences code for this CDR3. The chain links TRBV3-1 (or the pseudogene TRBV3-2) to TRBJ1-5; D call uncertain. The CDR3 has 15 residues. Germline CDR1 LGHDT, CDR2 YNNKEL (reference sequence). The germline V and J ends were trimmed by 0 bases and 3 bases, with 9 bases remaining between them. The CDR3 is CASSQDTSYNQPQHF. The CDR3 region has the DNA TGTGCCAGCAGCCAAGATACGAGCTACAATCAGCCCCAGCATTTT.

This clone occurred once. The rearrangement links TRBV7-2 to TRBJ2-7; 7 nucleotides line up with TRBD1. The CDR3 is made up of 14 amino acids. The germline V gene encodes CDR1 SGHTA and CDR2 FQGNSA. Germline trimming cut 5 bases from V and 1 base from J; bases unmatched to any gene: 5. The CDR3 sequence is CASSLVGQSYEQYF. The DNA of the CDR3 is TGTGCCAGCAGCCTCGTGGGACAGTCCTACGAGCAGTACTTC.

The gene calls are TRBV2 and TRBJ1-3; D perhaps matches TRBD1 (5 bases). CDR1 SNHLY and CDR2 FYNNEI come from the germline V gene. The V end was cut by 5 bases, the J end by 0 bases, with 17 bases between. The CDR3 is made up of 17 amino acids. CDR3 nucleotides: TGTGCCAGCAGTTCAAAGCAGGGCTCTAGCTCTGGAAACACCATATATTTT. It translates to CASSSKQGSSSGNTIYF.

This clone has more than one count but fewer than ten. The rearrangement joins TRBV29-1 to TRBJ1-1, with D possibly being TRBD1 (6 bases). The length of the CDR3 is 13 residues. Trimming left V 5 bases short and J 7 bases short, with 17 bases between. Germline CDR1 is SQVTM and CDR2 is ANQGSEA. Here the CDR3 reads CSVRTALRGEAFF. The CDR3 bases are TGCAGCGTTCGGACAGCCCTAAGGGGTGAAGCTTTCTTT.

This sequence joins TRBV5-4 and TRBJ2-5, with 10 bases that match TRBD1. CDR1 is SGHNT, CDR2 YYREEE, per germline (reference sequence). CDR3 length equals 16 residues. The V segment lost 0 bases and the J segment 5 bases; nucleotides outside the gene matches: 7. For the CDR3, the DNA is TGTGCCAGCAGCTTGGGGCCCCTGGACAGGGGGGAGACCCAGTACTTC. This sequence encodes CASSLGPLDRGETQYF.

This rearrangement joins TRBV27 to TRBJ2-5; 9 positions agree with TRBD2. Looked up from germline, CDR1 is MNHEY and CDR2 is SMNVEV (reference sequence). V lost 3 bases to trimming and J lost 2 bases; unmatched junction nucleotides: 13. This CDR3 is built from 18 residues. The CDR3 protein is CASSFISSGTLGQETQYF. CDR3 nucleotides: TGTGCCAGCAGTTTTATCTCTAGCGGGACCCTAGGGCAAGAGACCCAGTACTTC.

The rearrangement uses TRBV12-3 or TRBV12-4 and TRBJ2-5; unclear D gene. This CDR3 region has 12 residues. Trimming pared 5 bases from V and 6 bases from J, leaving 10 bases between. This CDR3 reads CASSLGLKTQYF. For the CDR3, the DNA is TGTGCCAGCAGTCTAGGCCTAAAGACCCAGTACTTC.

CDR3: CASKGQGEYEQYF. The DNA for the CDR3 is TGTGCCAGCAAGGGACAGGGAGAATACGAGCAGTACTTC. The V gene is TRBV27, the J gene TRBJ2-7; 9 bases agree with TRBD1. Per the germline V gene, CDR1 is MNHEY and CDR2 is SMNVEV (reference sequence). After removal of 7 bases from V and 4 bases from J, the junction contained 5 bases not matched to a gene. This CDR3 has 13 amino acids.

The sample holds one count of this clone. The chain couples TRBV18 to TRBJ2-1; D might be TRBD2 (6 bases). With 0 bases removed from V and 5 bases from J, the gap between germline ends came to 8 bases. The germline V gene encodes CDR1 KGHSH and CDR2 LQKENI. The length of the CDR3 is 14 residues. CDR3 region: CASSPPGLNNEQFF. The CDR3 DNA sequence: TGTGCCAGCTCACCACCAGGACTAAACAATGAGCAGTTCTTC.

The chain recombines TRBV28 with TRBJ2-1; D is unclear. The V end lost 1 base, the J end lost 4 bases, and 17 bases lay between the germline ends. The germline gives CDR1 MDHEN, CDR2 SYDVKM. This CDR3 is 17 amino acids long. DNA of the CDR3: TGTGCCAGCAGTTTATTTCTAGAAACCCCTCTTTACAATGAGCAGTTCTTC. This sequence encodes CASSLFLETPLYNEQFF.

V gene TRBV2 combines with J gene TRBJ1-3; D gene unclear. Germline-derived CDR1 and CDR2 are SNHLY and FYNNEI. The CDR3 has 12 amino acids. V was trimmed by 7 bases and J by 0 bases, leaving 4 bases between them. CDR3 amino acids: CASTLSGNTIYF. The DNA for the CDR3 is TGTGCCAGCACCCTCTCTGGAAACACCATATATTTT.

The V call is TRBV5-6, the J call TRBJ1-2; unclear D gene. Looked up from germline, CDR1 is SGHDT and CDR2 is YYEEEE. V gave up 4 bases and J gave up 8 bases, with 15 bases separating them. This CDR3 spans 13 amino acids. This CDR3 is CASSPQQNGGYTF. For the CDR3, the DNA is TGTGCCAGCAGCCCACAACAGAACGGCGGCTACACCTTC.

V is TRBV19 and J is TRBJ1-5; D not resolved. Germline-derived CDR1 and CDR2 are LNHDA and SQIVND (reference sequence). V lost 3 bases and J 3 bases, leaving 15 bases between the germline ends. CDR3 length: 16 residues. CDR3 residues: CASSIRPREPNQPQHF. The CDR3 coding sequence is TGTGCCAGTAGTATCAGGCCAAGGGAGCCCAATCAGCCCCAGCATTTT. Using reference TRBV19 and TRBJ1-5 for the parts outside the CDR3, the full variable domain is DGGITQSPKYLFRKEGQNVTLSCEQNLNHDAMYWYRQDPGQGLRLIYYSQIVNDFQKGDIAEGYSVSREKKESFPLTVTSAQKNPTAFYLCASSIRPREPNQPQHFGDGTRLSIL.

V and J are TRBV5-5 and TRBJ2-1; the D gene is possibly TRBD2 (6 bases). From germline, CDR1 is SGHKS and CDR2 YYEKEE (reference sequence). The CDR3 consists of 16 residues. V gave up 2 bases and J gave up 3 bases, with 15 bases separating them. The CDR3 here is CASSFPVAGHYNEQFF. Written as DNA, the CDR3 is TGTGCCAGCAGCTTCCCTGTGGCGGGGCACTACAATGAGCAGTTCTTC.

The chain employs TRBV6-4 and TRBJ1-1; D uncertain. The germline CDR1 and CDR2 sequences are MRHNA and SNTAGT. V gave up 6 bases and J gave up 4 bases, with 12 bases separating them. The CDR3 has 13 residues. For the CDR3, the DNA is TGTGCCAGCAGGCGCCGGGGTGGCACTGAAGCTTTCTTT. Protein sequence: CASRRRGGTEAFF.